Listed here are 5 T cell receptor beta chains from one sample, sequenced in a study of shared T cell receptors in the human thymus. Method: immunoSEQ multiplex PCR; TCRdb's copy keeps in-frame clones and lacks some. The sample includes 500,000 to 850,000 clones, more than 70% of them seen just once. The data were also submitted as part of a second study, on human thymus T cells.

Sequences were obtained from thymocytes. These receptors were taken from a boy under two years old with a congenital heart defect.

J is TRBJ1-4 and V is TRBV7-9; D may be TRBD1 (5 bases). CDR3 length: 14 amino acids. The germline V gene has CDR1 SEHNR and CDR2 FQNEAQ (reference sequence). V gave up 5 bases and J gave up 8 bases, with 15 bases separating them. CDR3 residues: CASSPQVRREKLFF. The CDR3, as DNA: TGTGCCAGCAGCCCACAGGTACGGCGCGAAAAACTGTTTTTT.

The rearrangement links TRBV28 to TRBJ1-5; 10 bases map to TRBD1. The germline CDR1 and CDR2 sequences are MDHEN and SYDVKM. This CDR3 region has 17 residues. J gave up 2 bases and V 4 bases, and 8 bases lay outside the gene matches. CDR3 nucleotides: TGTGCCAGCAGTTCTCGGACAGGGGGTTGGGGCAATCAGCCCCAGCATTTT. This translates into CASSSRTGGWGNQPQHF.

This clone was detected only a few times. The CDR3: CASSPVDNQPQHF. DNA for the CDR3: TGTGCCAGCTCACCAGTAGATAATCAGCCCCAGCATTTT. The chain has TRBV18 and TRBJ1-5; D unresolved. Trimming stripped 2 bases from V and 4 bases from J, with 6 bases between. Germline V gene data show CDR1 as KGHSH and CDR2 as LQKENI. The CDR3 covers 13 residues.

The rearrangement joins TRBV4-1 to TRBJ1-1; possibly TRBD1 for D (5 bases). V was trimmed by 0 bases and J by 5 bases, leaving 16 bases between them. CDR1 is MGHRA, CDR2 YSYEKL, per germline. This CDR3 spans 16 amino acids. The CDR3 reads CASSQDGGGRRTEAFF. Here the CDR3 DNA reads TGCGCCAGCAGCCAAGATGGCGGGGGTCGAAGGACTGAAGCTTTCTTT.

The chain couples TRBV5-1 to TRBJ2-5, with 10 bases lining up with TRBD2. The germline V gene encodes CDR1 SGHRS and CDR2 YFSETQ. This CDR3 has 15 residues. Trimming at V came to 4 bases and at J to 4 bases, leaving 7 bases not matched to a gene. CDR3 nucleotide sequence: TGCGCCAGCAGCCCATTCCTAGCGGGAGTAGAGACCCAGTACTTC. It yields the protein CASSPFLAGVETQYF.